By share, the clone carrying this T cell receptor (beta chain) counts as medium-sized (0.01 to 0.1%). This specimen comes from a study of tumor-infiltrating lymphocytes in oesophageal squamous cell carcinoma. CDR3 length equals 13 residues. With 9 bases clipped from V and 4 bases from J, the junction kept 8 bases outside the gene matches. CDR1 and CDR2 (germline): SEHNR, FQNEAQ (reference sequence). TCRdb itself ran the PCR reads through MiXCR, one entry per CDR3 protein. The table has 15,000 to 20,000 distinct CDR3 sequences, roughly 40% seen once. The gene calls are TRBV7-9 and TRBJ2-5, with 7 bases identical to TRBD1. Source material: esophageal tumor tissue. This sequence originates from a male donor with esophageal squamous cell carcinoma. The CDR3 protein is CASRPSGGETQYF. CDR3 nucleotides: TGTGCCAGTAGACCCTCAGGGGGAGAGACCCAGTACTTC. Together with reference TRBV7-9 and TRBJ2-5, the CDR3 gives the full variable domain: DTGVSQNPRHKITKRGQNVTFRCDPISEHNRLYWYRQTLGQGPEFLTYFQNEAQLEKSRLLSDRFSAERPKGSFSTLEIQRTEQGDSAMYLCASRPSGGETQYFGPGTRLLVL.